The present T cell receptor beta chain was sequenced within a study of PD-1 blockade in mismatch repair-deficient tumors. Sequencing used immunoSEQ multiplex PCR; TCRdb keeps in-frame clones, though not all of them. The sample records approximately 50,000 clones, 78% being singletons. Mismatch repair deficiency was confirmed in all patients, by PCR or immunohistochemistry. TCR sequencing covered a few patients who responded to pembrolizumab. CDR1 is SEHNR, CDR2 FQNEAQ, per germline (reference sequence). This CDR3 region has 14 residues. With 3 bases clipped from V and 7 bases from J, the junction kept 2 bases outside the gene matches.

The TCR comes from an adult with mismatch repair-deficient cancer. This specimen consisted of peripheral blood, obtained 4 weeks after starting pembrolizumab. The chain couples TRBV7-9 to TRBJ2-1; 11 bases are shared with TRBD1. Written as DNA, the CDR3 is TGTGCCAGCAGCTTCCGGGACAGGGGGAATGAGCAGTTCTTC. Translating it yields CASSFRDRGNEQFF.